This T cell receptor beta chain emerged from a study of blood T cells in healthy people across ages. Germline CDR1 is MGHRA and CDR2 is YSYEKL. Germline trimming cut 1 base from V and 3 bases from J; bases unmatched to any gene: 5. CDR3 length: 15 amino acids. Study observations and caveats: TCR beta diversity per million T cells fell roughly linearly with age.

The donors, aged roughly 6 to 95, were healthy Caucasians from Russia. Per individual sample, total RNA of at least 6 micrograms was extracted. There are a few counts of this clonotype. Its antigen is unidentified. Together with a sample-barcoded 5' primer, a J-beta primer mix was included in a second PCR lasting about 6 to 11 cycles. TCRdb used MiXCR to reprocess the 5' RACE reads, holding one entry per CDR3 protein. The sample lists about 760,000 distinct CDR3 sequences; roughly three fifths were seen once. Sequenced material: blood. The TCR comes from a man between 35 and 55 years old in good health. V and J are TRBV4-1 and TRBJ2-7, with 8 bases lining up with TRBD1. The CDR3 spells CASSQAAGGHYEQYF. Written as DNA, the CDR3 is TGCGCCAGCAGCCAAGCGGCAGGGGGCCACTACGAGCAGTACTTC.